The clone carrying this T cell receptor (beta chain) was observed a few times. What it binds is unknown. This CDR3 comprises 14 residues. Trimming cost V 5 bases and J 4 bases; bases outside gene matches: 6. In germline, CDR1 is PRHDT, CDR2 FYEKMQ (reference sequence). This record belongs to a study of graft-versus-host responses after intestinal transplantation. Findings and limits, study-wide: Early post-transplant falls in HvG clones accompanied the peak levels of circulating GvH clones.

TCRdb keeps only in-frame clones here, not all; method: immunoSEQ multiplex PCR. The repertoire holds roughly 38,000 clones, with nearly 95% as singletons. The TCR originated in a human donor who was the organ donor for an intestinal transplant. The V and J genes are TRBV13 and TRBJ2-7; 9 nucleotides line up with TRBD1. The source was unstimulated CD8+ T cells sorted from spleen or lymph node cells, collected before transplant. The CDR3 here is CASSPMDRGYEQYF. CDR3 sequence (DNA): TGTGCCAGCAGCCCGATGGACAGGGGATACGAGCAGTACTTC.